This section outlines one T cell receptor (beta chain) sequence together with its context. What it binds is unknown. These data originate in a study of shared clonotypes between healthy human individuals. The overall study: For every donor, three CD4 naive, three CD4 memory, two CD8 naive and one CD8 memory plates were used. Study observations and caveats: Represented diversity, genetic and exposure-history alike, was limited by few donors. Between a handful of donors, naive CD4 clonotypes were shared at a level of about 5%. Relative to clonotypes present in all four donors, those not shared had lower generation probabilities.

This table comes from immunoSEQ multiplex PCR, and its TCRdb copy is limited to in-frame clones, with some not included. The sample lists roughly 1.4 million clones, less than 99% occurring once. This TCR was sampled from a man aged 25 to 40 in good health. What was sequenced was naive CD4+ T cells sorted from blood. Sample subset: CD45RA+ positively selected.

The CDR3 protein is CASSYGRASGRYTGELFF. Written as DNA, the CDR3 is TGTGCCAGCAGCTATGGGCGGGCTAGCGGGAGATACACCGGGGAGCTGTTTTTT. The chain uses TRBV7-8 and TRBJ2-2; 10 positions agree with TRBD2. The CDR3 spans 18 residues. Germline loops: CDR1 SGHVS, CDR2 FQNEAQ. J lost 3 bases, V lost 4 bases, and 11 bases had no gene match.